This TCR beta chain was obtained from a study of OX40 agonist ivuxolimab in advanced cancers. Study details: Three patients showed partial responses: one hepatocellular carcinoma and two cutaneous melanoma cases.

The V gene's germline CDR1 is MNHEY and CDR2 SMNVEV (reference sequence). The CDR3 is 14 amino acids. V was cut by 0 bases and J by 8 bases, with 13 bases left in between. Study-level findings and limits: More expanded clones were found, on average, in CD8+ than in CD4+ T cells.

In the case of this clone: What it recognizes is unknown.

The assay was immunoSEQ multiplex PCR, and TCRdb's table has in-frame clones only and misses some. Of approximately 12,000 clones listed, under 75% are singletons. The chain couples TRBV27 to TRBJ1-2; weak D call: TRBD1 (6 bases). This sequence originates from an adult with an advanced solid tumor such as melanoma, head and neck, liver or kidney cancer. Source: CD4+ or CD8+ T cells sorted from blood, taken in a trial of the OX40 agonist ivuxolimab. CDR3 loop: CASSLSPRGVGYTF. The DNA of the CDR3 is TGTGCCAGCAGTTTATCCCCCAGGGGAGTGGGCTACACCTTC.